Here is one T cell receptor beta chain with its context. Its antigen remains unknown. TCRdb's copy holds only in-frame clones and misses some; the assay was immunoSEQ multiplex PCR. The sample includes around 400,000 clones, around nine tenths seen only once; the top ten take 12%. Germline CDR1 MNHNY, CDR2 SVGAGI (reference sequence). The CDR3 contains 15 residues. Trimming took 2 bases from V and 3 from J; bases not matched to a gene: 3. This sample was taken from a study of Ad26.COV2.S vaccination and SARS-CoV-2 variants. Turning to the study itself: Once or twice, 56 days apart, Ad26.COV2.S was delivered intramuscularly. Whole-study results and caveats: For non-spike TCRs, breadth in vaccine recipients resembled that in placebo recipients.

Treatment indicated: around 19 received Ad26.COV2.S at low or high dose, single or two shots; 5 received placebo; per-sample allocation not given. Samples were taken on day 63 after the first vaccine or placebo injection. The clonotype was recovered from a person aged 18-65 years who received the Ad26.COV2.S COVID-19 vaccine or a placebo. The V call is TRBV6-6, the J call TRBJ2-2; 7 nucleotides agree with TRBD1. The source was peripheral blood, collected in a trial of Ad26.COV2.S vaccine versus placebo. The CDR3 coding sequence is TGTGCCAGCAGTTACAAAGGGGGCCACACCGGGGAGCTGTTTTTT. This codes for CASSYKGGHTGELFF.